This T cell receptor (beta chain) is from a study of early T cells in non-severe SARS-CoV-2 infection. About the study: Chains from this unsorted whole-blood bulk RNA could not be paired. Overall study results and limits: Private and CD4 specificities were missed by VDJdb matching, which favored anti-spike CD8 responses.

The table lists this clonotype with many counts. Its antigen remains unknown. Attached unique molecular identifiers marked individual cDNA molecules. Via MiXCR, TCRdb re-called the 5' RACE reads, giving one row per CDR3 protein. This sample has roughly 35,000 distinct CDR3 sequences, with 5.3% found just once. Losses at the gene ends were 3 bases for V and 4 bases for J; bases not matched to a gene: 6. There are 15 residues in the CDR3. Germline CDR1 and CDR2: SGHDT and YYEEEE. The chain uses TRBV5-6 and TRBJ2-3; 9 positions agree with TRBD2. Sequences were obtained from whole blood. The sequence came from an adult who was a healthcare worker with PCR-confirmed SARS-CoV-2 infection or an uninfected control (not recorded which). The CDR3: CASSSSGEGADTQYF. Here the CDR3 DNA reads TGTGCCAGCAGCTCTAGCGGGGAGGGGGCAGATACGCAGTATTTT.